These 6 T cell receptor beta chains were sequenced from one sample in a study of T cells in Graves' hyperthyroidism and ophthalmopathy. Amplification yielded TCR beta CDR3 regions, with RNA transcripts as the source. The TCR CDR3 first-round RT-PCR relied on the HTBI primer set. TCRdb itself ran the multiplex PCR reads through MiXCR, one entry per CDR3 protein. The sample consists of a few hundred thousand distinct CDR3 sequences, roughly 13% of them appearing once. Sample: blood. The receptors shown here come from a woman under 30 with Graves' hyperthyroidism.

At least ten counts were recorded for this clonotype. The chain employs TRBV9 and TRBJ2-3; 7 bases line up with TRBD1. The CDR3 has 16 amino acids. The trim removed 4 bases at V and 3 bases at J, leaving 11 bases unmatched. Germline V lookup: CDR1 SGDLS, CDR2 YYNGEE. In DNA, the CDR3 is TGTGCCAGCAGCACCCCCGACAGGGCTGGGACAGATACGCAGTATTTT. Amino acids: CASSTPDRAGTDTQYF.

This clonotype appeared a few times. J is TRBJ1-1 and V is TRBV12-3 or TRBV12-4; D uncertain. The length of the CDR3 is 13 residues. The ends were cut back, 4 bases at V and 9 bases at J, with 15 bases in the middle. CDR3 in amino acids: CASSSTAGTKAFF. DNA of the CDR3: TGTGCCAGCAGTTCCACAGCAGGCACGAAAGCTTTCTTT.

The chain is built from TRBV18 and TRBJ2-7, with 8 bases identical to TRBD1. Germline trimming cut 2 bases from V and 3 bases from J; bases unmatched to any gene: 3. Looked up from germline, CDR1 is KGHSH and CDR2 is LQKENI. This CDR3 region has 14 residues. CDR3 in amino acids: CASSPMDRVYEQYF. In nucleotides, the CDR3 is TGTGCCAGCTCACCAATGGACAGGGTCTACGAGCAGTACTTC.

At least ten counts were recorded for this clonotype. This CDR3 is CATGANTEAFF. DNA of the CDR3: TGTGCGACAGGAGCGAACACTGAAGCTTTCTTT. The chain is built from TRBV30 and TRBJ1-1, with D possibly TRBD1 on 6 matching bases. This CDR3 comprises 11 residues. Germline-derived CDR1 and CDR2 are GTSNPN and SVGIG (reference sequence).

This clonotype appeared many times. The rearrangement joins TRBV29-1 to TRBJ1-1; no clear D gene. Trimming cost V 2 bases and J 1 base, with 5 bases left between them. The CDR3 is 12 amino acids. In germline, CDR1 is SQVTM, CDR2 ANQGSEA. CDR3 nucleotide sequence: TGCAGCGTTGAATCAGGGAACACTGAAGCTTTCTTT. Its translation is CSVESGNTEAFF.

A note on this clonotype: Possible read error: a much larger clone is one base away. The chain combines TRBV30 with TRBJ2-7; TRBD1 might be the D (5 bases). The germline V gene has CDR1 GTSNPN and CDR2 SVGIG (reference sequence). The V and J ends lost 2 bases and 9 bases respectively, with 26 bases between them. CDR3 length: 16 amino acids. CDR3 region: CAWSLWTPRGLLGQYF. CDR3 DNA sequence: TGTGCCTGGAGTCTCTGGACACCCAGAGGCCTACTTGGGCAGTACTTC.